The sequence of this TCR beta chain was determined in a study of T cell responses to AZD1222 COVID-19 vaccine. This clone has just one count. Antigen: not known. The trim removed 8 bases at V and 3 bases at J, leaving 11 bases unmatched. CDR1 and CDR2 from the germline V gene are MNHEY and SMNVEV (reference sequence). The CDR3 loop spans 15 amino acids. Only in-frame clones appear in the TCRdb table, and some are missing; sequencing was by immunoSEQ multiplex PCR. The table has some 130,000 clones, approximately 90% seen once. Regarding the study as a whole: Epitopes outside B.1.351 and B.1.1.7 mutated regions reportedly drew nearly half of spike TCRs.

The source was peripheral blood, collected on day 0 of AZD1222 vaccination. The receptor comes from an adult in good health. The rearrangement links TRBV27 to TRBJ1-2, with 8 bases matching TRBD1. CDR3: CASGIRDRSYYGYTF. CDR3 nucleotide sequence: TGTGCCAGCGGCATCCGGGACAGGTCTTACTATGGCTACACCTTC.